Listed here is a single T cell receptor beta chain. In the source study's methods: Reference gene primer amplification gave nucleated cell count estimates. Some clones are missing from TCRdb's copy, which holds only in-frame ones; the method was immunoSEQ multiplex PCR. V, J and clone size derive from that table, while D and trimming were established from the DNA sequence. Here the sample spans about 180,000 clones, around 89% being singletons. The entry originates in a study of blood T cell repertoires in COVID-19. About the study: Sample material is recorded as cDNA or gDNA derived from T cells, B-cell-depleted T cells, or PBMCs.

There are 15 residues in the CDR3. The germline CDR1 and CDR2 sequences are SGHKS and YYEKEE (reference sequence). Trimming pared 1 base from V and 6 bases from J, leaving 14 bases between. The chain is built from TRBV5-5 and TRBJ1-5; D gene unclear. Sequenced input: peripheral blood. The TCR sequence derives from a woman in her thirties with acute or convalescent COVID-19. CDR3 DNA sequence: TGTGCCAGCAGCTTGAATCCACCGAGCGGTCAGCCCCAGCATTTT. Protein: CASSLNPPSGQPQHF.